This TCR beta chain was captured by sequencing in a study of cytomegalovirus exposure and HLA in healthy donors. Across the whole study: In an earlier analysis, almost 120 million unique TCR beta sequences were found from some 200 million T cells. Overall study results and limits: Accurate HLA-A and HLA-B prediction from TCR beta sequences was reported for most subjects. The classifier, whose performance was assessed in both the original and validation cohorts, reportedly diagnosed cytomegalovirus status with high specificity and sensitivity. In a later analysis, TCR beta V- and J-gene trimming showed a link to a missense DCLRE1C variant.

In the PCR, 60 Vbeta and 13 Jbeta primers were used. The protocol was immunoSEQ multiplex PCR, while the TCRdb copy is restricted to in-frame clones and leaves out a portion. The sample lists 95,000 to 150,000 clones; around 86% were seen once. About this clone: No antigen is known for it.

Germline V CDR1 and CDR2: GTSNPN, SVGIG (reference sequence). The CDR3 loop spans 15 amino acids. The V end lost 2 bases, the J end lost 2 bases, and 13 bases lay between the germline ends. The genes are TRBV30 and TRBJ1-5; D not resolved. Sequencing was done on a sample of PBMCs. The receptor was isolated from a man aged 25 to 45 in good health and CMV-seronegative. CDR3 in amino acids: CAWSNQGGGNQPQHF. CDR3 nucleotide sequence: TGTGCCTGGAGTAACCAAGGCGGAGGCAATCAGCCCCAGCATTTT.